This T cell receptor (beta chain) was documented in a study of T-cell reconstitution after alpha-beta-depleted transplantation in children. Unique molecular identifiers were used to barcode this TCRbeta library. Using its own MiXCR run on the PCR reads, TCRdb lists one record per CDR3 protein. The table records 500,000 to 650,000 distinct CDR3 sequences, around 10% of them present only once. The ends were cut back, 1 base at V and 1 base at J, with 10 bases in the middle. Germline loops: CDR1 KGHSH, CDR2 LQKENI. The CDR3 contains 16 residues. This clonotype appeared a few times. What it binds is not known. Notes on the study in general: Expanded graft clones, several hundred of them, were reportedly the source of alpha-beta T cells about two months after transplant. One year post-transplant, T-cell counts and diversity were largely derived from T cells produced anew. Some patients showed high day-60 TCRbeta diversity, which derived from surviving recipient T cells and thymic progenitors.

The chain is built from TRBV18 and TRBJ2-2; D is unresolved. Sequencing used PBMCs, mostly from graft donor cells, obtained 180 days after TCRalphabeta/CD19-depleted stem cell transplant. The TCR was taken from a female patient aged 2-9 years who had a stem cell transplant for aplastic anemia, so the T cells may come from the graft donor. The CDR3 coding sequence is TGTGCCAGCTCACCACATCGGAGATTGAACACCGGGGAGCTGTTTTTT. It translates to CASSPHRRLNTGELFF.